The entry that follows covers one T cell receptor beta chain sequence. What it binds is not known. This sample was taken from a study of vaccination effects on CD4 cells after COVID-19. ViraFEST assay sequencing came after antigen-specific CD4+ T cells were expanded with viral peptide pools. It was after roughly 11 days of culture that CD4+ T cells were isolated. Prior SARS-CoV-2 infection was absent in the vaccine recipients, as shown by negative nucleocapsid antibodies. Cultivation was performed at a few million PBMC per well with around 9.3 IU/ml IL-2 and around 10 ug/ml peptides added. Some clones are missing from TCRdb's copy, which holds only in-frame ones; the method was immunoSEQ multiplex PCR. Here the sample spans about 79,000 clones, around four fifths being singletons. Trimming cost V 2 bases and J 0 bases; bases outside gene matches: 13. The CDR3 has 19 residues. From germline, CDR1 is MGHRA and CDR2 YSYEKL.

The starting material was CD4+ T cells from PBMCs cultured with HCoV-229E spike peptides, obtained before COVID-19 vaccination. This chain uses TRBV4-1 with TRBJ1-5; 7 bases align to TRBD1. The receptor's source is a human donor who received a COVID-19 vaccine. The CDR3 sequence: CASSQHISRQGTSNQPQHF. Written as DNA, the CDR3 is TGCGCCAGCAGCCAACATATCTCCCGACAGGGAACTAGCAATCAGCCCCAGCATTTT.